These T cell receptor beta chains were read from a single sample in a study of blood T cell repertoires in COVID-19. Produced via immunoSEQ multiplex PCR; TCRdb's table is partial and in-frame only. The sample includes 130,000 to 150,000 clones, approximately 88% of them seen just once. Sequenced input: peripheral blood. The receptors stem from a woman aged 50 to 60 with acute or convalescent COVID-19. The CDR3 runs from the conserved cysteine through the conserved F or W. Each record gives: D gene, clone size, J gene, V gene, CDR3 protein, CDR3 DNA. D genes are given only for firm matches. For some rows the clone size is stated as once, few or many, or as a class when expanded; others skip it.

>-|-|TRBJ1-3|TRBV11-3
CASSLGGVAGNTIYF
TGTGCCAGCAGCTTAGGGGGAGTTGCTGGAAACACCATATATTTT
>-|-|TRBJ1-1|TRBV28
CASSPNWGHTEAFF
TGTGCCAGCAGTCCTAATTGGGGGCACACTGAAGCTTTCTTT
>TRBD1|-|TRBJ1-2|TRBV19
CASSIEGTGAYGYTF
TGTGCCAGTAGTATAGAGGGGACAGGGGCCTATGGCTACACCTTC
>TRBD1|-|TRBJ2-7|TRBV27
CASSLQGYEQYF
TGTGCCAGCAGTCTACAGGGGTACGAGCAGTACTTC
>TRBD2|-|TRBJ2-3|TRBV25-1
CASSSLAGTDTQYF
TGTGCCAGCAGTTCACTAGCGGGCACAGATACGCAGTATTTT
>-|-|TRBJ2-7|TRBV5-4
CASSRDGSSYEQYF
TGTGCCAGCAGCAGAGACGGGAGCTCCTACGAGCAGTACTTC
>-|-|TRBJ1-2|TRBV5-1
CASSSHESGTNYGYTF
TGCGCCAGCAGCTCACATGAATCGGGGACTAACTATGGCTACACCTTC
>TRBD1|-|TRBJ1-1|TRBV30
CAQGTGVGNPEAFF
TGTGCTCAGGGGACAGGGGTCGGTAACCCTGAAGCTTTCTTT
>-|-|TRBJ1-5|TRBV6-5
CASSHPVGNQPQHF
TGTGCCAGCAGCCACCCGGTCGGCAATCAGCCCCAGCATTTT
>-|-|TRBJ2-1|TRBV9
CASSVGGRGDEQFF
TGTGCCAGCAGCGTAGGGGGTAGGGGCGATGAGCAGTTCTTC
>-|few|TRBJ2-7|TRBV3-1/TRBV3-2
CASSQDRGARTYEQYF
TGTGCCAGCAGCCAAGACCGCGGGGCTAGAACCTACGAGCAGTACTTC
>TRBD1|-|TRBJ1-4|TRBV9
CASSAHGTGNEKLFF
TGTGCCAGCAGCGCACACGGGACAGGGAATGAAAAACTGTTTTTT
>TRBD1|-|TRBJ2-3|TRBV7-6
CASSRGTGGRTDTQYF
TGTGCCAGCAGCAGAGGGACAGGGGGACGCACAGATACGCAGTATTTT
>-|once|TRBJ2-7|TRBV6-5
CASTNPLGGSYEQYF
TGTGCCAGCACCAATCCCCTGGGGGGCTCCTACGAGCAGTACTTC
>TRBD1|-|TRBJ1-5|TRBV6-5
CASTWTGFAQPQHF
TGTGCCAGCACCTGGACAGGCTTTGCTCAGCCCCAGCATTTT
>TRBD1|-|TRBJ2-7|TRBV7-6
CASSLDRGYEQYF
TGTGCCAGCAGCTTAGACAGGGGTTACGAGCAGTACTTC
>TRBD2|-|TRBJ2-7|TRBV5-6
CASSLVAGGPYEQYF
TGTGCCAGCAGCTTAGTAGCGGGGGGGCCCTACGAGCAGTACTTC
>TRBD1|once|TRBJ1-2|TRBV19
CASSTAQNTGGATDGYTF
TGTGCCAGTAGTACGGCCCAAAATACAGGGGGCGCAACGGATGGCTACACCTTC
>-|-|TRBJ1-2|TRBV3-1/TRBV3-2
CASSQSTWSGYTF
TGTGCCAGCAGCCAATCAACATGGAGTGGCTACACCTTC
>-|-|TRBJ1-2|TRBV7-9
CASSLAPGTNYGYTF
TGTGCCAGCAGCTTAGCCCCAGGTACTAACTATGGCTACACCTTC
>TRBD2|-|TRBJ2-5|TRBV5-1
CASSLSLAGGETQYF
TGCGCCAGCAGCTTGTCACTAGCGGGGGGGGAGACCCAGTACTTC
>-|-|TRBJ2-3|TRBV9
CASSPSSPDTQYF
TGTGCCAGCAGCCCGAGTAGCCCAGATACGCAGTATTTT
>TRBD2|-|TRBJ2-3|TRBV2
CASRKTSGRLTDTQYF
TGTGCCAGCAGAAAGACTAGCGGGAGACTCACAGATACGCAGTATTTT
>TRBD2|-|TRBJ2-7|TRBV11-2
CASSLSRDYSYEQYF
TGTGCCAGCAGCTTAAGCCGGGACTACTCCTACGAGCAGTACTTC
>TRBD1|-|TRBJ1-3|TRBV5-1
CASSLEFPRGKGNTIYF
TGCGCCAGCAGCTTGGAATTTCCCAGGGGGAAAGGAAACACCATATATTTT
>TRBD2|-|TRBJ2-3|TRBV10-3
CAISELPRTSGRPPSTDTQYF
TGTGCCATCAGTGAGCTTCCGCGGACTAGCGGGAGACCCCCTAGCACAGATACGCAGTATTTT
>TRBD1|once|TRBJ1-1|TRBV10-3
CAIKMTGQLNTEAFF
TGTGCCATCAAGATGACAGGGCAGCTGAACACTGAAGCTTTCTTT
>-|-|TRBJ1-1|TRBV7-9
CASSVGTRNTEAFF
TGTGCCAGCAGCGTCGGGACACGAAACACTGAAGCTTTCTTT
>-|-|TRBJ2-7|TRBV11-2
CASSRGTVSSYEQYF
TGTGCCAGCAGCCGCGGGACTGTGAGCTCCTACGAGCAGTACTTC
>-|-|TRBJ1-3|TRBV19
CATQGTSSGNTIYF
TGTGCCACCCAGGGGACCTCCTCTGGAAACACCATATATTTT
>TRBD2|-|TRBJ2-1|TRBV24-1
CATSDKTSGGPPGEQFF
TGTGCCACCAGTGACAAGACTAGCGGGGGGCCCCCAGGTGAGCAGTTCTTC
>-|-|TRBJ2-2|TRBV7-6
CASSLDSLNTGELFF
TGTGCCAGCAGCCTAGACAGCCTAAACACCGGGGAGCTGTTTTTT
>-|few|TRBJ1-2|TRBV6-1
CASSEKGIGRYGYTF
TGTGCCAGCAGTGAAAAGGGGATCGGACGTTATGGCTACACCTTC
>-|-|TRBJ1-2|TRBV19
CASSPMAASQVYGYTF
TGTGCCAGTAGCCCAATGGCAGCCTCCCAGGTCTATGGCTACACCTTC
>-|-|TRBJ1-1|TRBV9
CASSPTDSNTEAFF
TGTGCCAGCAGCCCGACGGACAGTAACACTGAAGCTTTCTTT
>TRBD2|-|TRBJ2-3|TRBV3-1/TRBV3-2
CASSQDHWRGALSTQYF
TGTGCCAGCAGCCAAGATCATTGGCGGGGGGCATTGAGTACGCAGTATTTT
>-|-|TRBJ2-1|TRBV24-1
CATSDSGFYDNEQFF
TGTGCCACCAGTGACTCAGGGTTTTACGACAATGAGCAGTTCTTC
>-|-|TRBJ1-1|TRBV27
CASRAGGVGEAFF
TGTGCCAGCAGGGCAGGAGGGGTAGGTGAAGCTTTCTTT
>-|-|TRBJ1-3|TRBV6-2/TRBV6-3
CASSNFRDTSGNTIYF
TGTGCCAGCAGTAACTTCCGGGACACCTCTGGAAACACCATATATTTT
>-|-|TRBJ2-7|TRBV27
CASSLSGTSYEQYF
TGTGCCAGCAGTTTATCTGGCACCTCCTACGAGCAGTACTTC
>TRBD2|-|TRBJ2-3|TRBV5-4
CASSRGRTSGRGGVTDTQYF
TGTGCCAGCAGCCGAGGGCGGACTAGCGGCCGAGGGGGGGTGACAGATACGCAGTATTTT
>-|-|TRBJ1-1|TRBV19
CASSLYRETEAFF
TGTGCCAGTAGTCTTTACAGGGAGACTGAAGCTTTCTTT
>TRBD1|-|TRBJ2-1|TRBV5-1
CASSLGYGQAGQFF
TGCGCCAGCAGCTTGGGGTACGGACAGGCAGGGCAGTTCTTC
>-|-|TRBJ1-2|TRBV14
CASSQTQGIYGYTF
TGTGCCAGCAGCCAAACTCAGGGTATCTATGGCTACACCTTC
>-|-|TRBJ1-6|TRBV5-1
CASAGGFNSPLHF
TGCGCCAGCGCCGGAGGTTTCAATTCACCCCTCCACTTT
>-|-|TRBJ2-3|TRBV7-3
CASSLTGARTDTQYF
TGTGCCAGCAGCTTAACGGGCGCCCGCACAGATACGCAGTATTTT
>-|-|TRBJ2-3|TRBV14
CASSQFRSGTDTQYF
TGTGCCAGCAGCCAATTCAGATCAGGGACAGATACGCAGTATTTT
>-|-|TRBJ2-2|TRBV11-3
CASSLDRLGELFF
TGTGCCAGCAGCTTAGATCGACTCGGGGAGCTGTTTTTT
>-|-|TRBJ1-2|TRBV29-1
CSGGEGNGYTF
TGCAGCGGTGGGGAGGGCAATGGCTACACCTTC
>TRBD2|-|TRBJ2-2|TRBV7-9
CASTDLAGSNTGELFF
TGTGCCAGCACCGACTTAGCGGGATCGAACACCGGGGAGCTGTTTTTT
>-|-|TRBJ2-1|TRBV11-3
CASSSTGAHEQFF
TGTGCCAGCAGCTCCACAGGTGCCCATGAGCAGTTCTTC
>-|-|TRBJ2-6|TRBV6-5
CASSYGRDTGANVLTF
TGTGCCAGCAGTTACGGTCGGGATACTGGGGCCAACGTCCTGACTTTC
>-|-|TRBJ1-1|TRBV9
CASSVRRDTEAFF
TGTGCCAGCAGCGTAAGGAGGGACACTGAAGCTTTCTTT
>-|-|TRBJ1-1|TRBV19
CASSIQGSPGTEAFF
TGTGCCAGTAGTATCCAAGGGTCCCCGGGAACTGAAGCTTTCTTT
>-|-|TRBJ1-1|TRBV24-1
CATSQNTEAFF
TGTGCCACCAGCCAGAACACTGAAGCTTTCTTT
>-|-|TRBJ1-1|TRBV2
CASRLGQLNTEAFF
TGTGCCAGCAGGCTCGGACAGCTGAACACTGAAGCTTTCTTT
>-|-|TRBJ2-2|TRBV3-1/TRBV3-2
CASSRLFTGELFF
TGTGCCAGCAGCCGGCTGTTCACCGGGGAGCTGTTTTTT